Below, 11 T cell receptor beta chains from the same sample are listed, as sequenced in a study of blood T cell repertoires in COVID-19. Method: immunoSEQ multiplex PCR; TCRdb's copy keeps in-frame clones and lacks some. The sample has about 200,000 clones, almost 90% seen once. Material for sequencing was peripheral blood. These receptors were taken from a man in his late teens or twenties with active or convalescent COVID-19.

J is TRBJ1-1 and V is TRBV27; D gene ambiguous. CDR1 MNHEY and CDR2 SMNVEV come from the germline V gene (reference sequence). CDR3 size: 14 residues. The V and J ends lost 2 bases and 1 base respectively, with 8 bases between them. The CDR3 sequence is CASSLTGWNTEAFF. The CDR3 DNA is TGTGCCAGCAGTTTAACGGGGTGGAACACTGAAGCTTTCTTT.

This chain connects TRBV7-9 to TRBJ2-3; a possible D gene is TRBD2 (6 bases). CDR3 length equals 16 residues. With 1 base removed from V and 1 base from J, the gap between germline ends came to 12 bases. CDR1 is SEHNR and CDR2 is FQNEAQ in the germline V gene (reference sequence). The CDR3, as DNA: TGTGCCAGCAGCTTAGTGGGCGGGACTGGCACAGATACGCAGTATTTT. This gives the protein CASSLVGGTGTDTQYF.

The chain is built from TRBV6-6 and TRBJ2-7; D not certain. The CDR3 has 12 residues. V lost 2 bases to trimming and J lost 7 bases, with 9 bases between them. The V gene's germline CDR1 is MNHNY and CDR2 SVGAGI (reference sequence). The CDR3 spells CASSYREWEQYF. In DNA form, the CDR3 reads TGTGCCAGCAGTTACAGAGAGTGGGAGCAGTACTTC.

The V and J genes are TRBV27 and TRBJ1-6; 9 bases line up with TRBD1. The V gene's germline CDR1 is MNHEY and CDR2 SMNVEV (reference sequence). V lost 6 bases to trimming and J lost 7 bases; unmatched junction nucleotides: 4. The CDR3 has 14 residues. In nucleotides, the CDR3 is TGTGCCAGCAGAAACGGACAGGGGAATTCACCCCTCCACTTT. Protein product: CASRNGQGNSPLHF.

The chain carries TRBV9 and TRBJ2-1, with TRBD2 matching over 9 bases. The CDR3 runs 15 residues. The germline CDR1 and CDR2 sequences are SGDLS and YYNGEE. V shed 4 bases and J 7 bases; nucleotides not matched to a gene: 9. The CDR3 is CASSPSGLAGNEQFF. In DNA form, the CDR3 reads TGTGCCAGCAGCCCCAGTGGGCTAGCGGGGAATGAGCAGTTCTTC.

The chain couples TRBV11-2 to TRBJ1-2; tentative D call: TRBD1 (5 bases). Per the germline V gene, CDR1 is SGHAT and CDR2 is FQNNGV. The V gene lost 7 bases and the J gene lost 5 bases, with 14 bases spanning the gap. This CDR3 spans 13 amino acids. CDR3 DNA: TGTGCCAGCACCTCAAATCAGGGTTATGGCTACACCTTC. Protein: CASTSNQGYGYTF.

This chain joins TRBV7-2 and TRBJ1-2; perhaps TRBD1 as D (5 bases). The length of the CDR3 is 18 residues. Germline CDR1 reads SGHTA; CDR2 reads FQGNSA. V dropped 7 bases and J dropped 7 bases, with 31 bases sitting between them. As DNA, the CDR3 is TGTGCCAGCATGCGCGAACTCGGAACAGGAGCCCATTTACGTGGCTACACCTTC. It translates to CASMRELGTGAHLRGYTF.

V and J are TRBV28 and TRBJ1-2, with TRBD1 identical over 11 bases. This CDR3 spans 15 amino acids. The V and J ends lost 6 bases and 2 bases, in that order; junction bases with no gene match: 5. Germline V gives CDR1 MDHEN, CDR2 SYDVKM. CDR3 nucleotide sequence: TGTGCCAGCAGCCCTGGGGACAGGGGGAACTATGGCTACACCTTC. Its translation is CASSPGDRGNYGYTF.

The chain couples TRBV5-1 to TRBJ2-3; tentatively, D is TRBD1 (5 bases). With 5 bases removed from V and 6 bases from J, the gap between germline ends came to 16 bases. The CDR3 totals 14 residues. The germline V gene has CDR1 SGHRS and CDR2 YFSETQ. CDR3 in DNA: TGCGCCAGCAGTGGGGCCGGTACACCGGATACGCAGTATTTT. Translating it yields CASSGAGTPDTQYF.

This sequence joins TRBV28 and TRBJ2-5, with D possibly TRBD2 on 6 matching bases. Trimming pared 8 bases from V and 5 bases from J, leaving 24 bases between. The germline gives CDR1 MDHEN, CDR2 SYDVKM. The CDR3 covers 16 residues. CDR3 loop: CASLGGNIRDRETQYF. Here the CDR3 DNA reads TGTGCCAGCCTGGGGGGTAATATTAGGGATAGGGAGACCCAGTACTTC.

The V gene is TRBV5-1, the J gene TRBJ1-1; D might be TRBD1 (6 bases). The V end lost 3 bases, the J end lost 4 bases, and 13 bases lay between the germline ends. CDR3 size: 14 residues. The germline gives CDR1 SGHRS, CDR2 YFSETQ. CDR3 sequence (DNA): TGCGCCAGCAGCTCCGGGACAAGGGGCACTGAAGCTTTCTTT. This gives the protein CASSSGTRGTEAFF.